This T cell receptor (beta chain) stems from a study of lymphopenia after photon versus proton radiotherapy (dated by TCRdb to between 2018 and 2020). For the wider study: Photon and proton radiation therapy were compared by the study for their immunological effects in patients with gastrointestinal tumors who developed high-grade lymphopenia. The cohort included roughly 18 patients with gastrointestinal tumors who developed lymphopenia after receiving either photon or proton therapy. The study was designed to characterize how the impact on the immune system differs between the two radiation modalities.

Based on the germline V gene, the CDR1 and CDR2 sequences are MGHRA and YSYEKL. The germline V end is reduced by 0 bases and the J end by 6 bases; junction bases left unmatched: 18. Spanning cysteine to phenylalanine, the CDR3 consists of 20 amino acids. CDR3 DNA is the only sequence kept; it has 60 bases, read in frame from the first base. The full study reports these points: The survival association was examined only in patients who died, and the authors described better survival with proton therapy as a possibility, not as a demonstrated result. After the lymphocyte count nadir, oligoclonal expansion, especially of CD8+ Temra cells, was observed in photon-treated repertoires, and the drop in diversity was driven by this expansion. Across the cohort, a larger post-nadir drop in TCR diversity was inversely correlated with overall survival time among patients who died. During treatment, patients who received proton therapy stayed relatively stable, whereas patients who received photon therapy lost naive T cells and TCR diversity and gained effector/memory populations.

About this clone itself: What antigen it recognizes has not been identified. Base qualities were left out, and no much larger clone turns up one base away.

The library was prepared using the immunoSEQ multiplex PCR assay. T cell repertoires were profiled by deep sequencing of rearranged TCR beta loci, alongside multiparametric flow cytometry. Not all clones reach the TCRdb copy of this immuneACCESS table, which keeps in-frame sequences only. Checked studies attribute under half of the gap to unresolved V genes and leave the rest unexplained. The sample contains 10,000 to 15,000 clones, around 90% of them found a single time. The ten biggest clones cover 2.5% to 4% of the sample. This TCR derives from a man in his 60s with pancreatic cancer. The chain is made from TRBV4-1 and TRBJ2-4, with 9 bases matching TRBD2. This material consisted of peripheral blood, taken from a patient treated with proton-based radiotherapy. The DNA is as follows: TGCGCCAGCAGCCAAGAGCGAATAGCGGGGGCCTCTTATGGGGCAAACATTCAGTACTTC. Translated, this gives CASSQERIAGASYGANIQYF.